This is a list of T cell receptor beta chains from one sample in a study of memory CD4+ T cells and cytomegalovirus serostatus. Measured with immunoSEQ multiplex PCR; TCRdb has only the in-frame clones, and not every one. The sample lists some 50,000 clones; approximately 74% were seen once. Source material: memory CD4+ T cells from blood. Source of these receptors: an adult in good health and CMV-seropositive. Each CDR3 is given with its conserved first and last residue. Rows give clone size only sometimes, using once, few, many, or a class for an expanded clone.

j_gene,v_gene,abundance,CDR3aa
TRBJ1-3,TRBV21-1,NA,CASSPPFGNTIYF
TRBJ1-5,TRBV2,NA,CASSMDRGDNQPQHF
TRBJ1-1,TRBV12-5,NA,CASGSGTGKTEAFF
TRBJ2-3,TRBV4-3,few,CASSQDESTDTQYF
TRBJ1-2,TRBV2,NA,CASSEDRDYGYTF
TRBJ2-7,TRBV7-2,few,CASSPGAGDGEQYF
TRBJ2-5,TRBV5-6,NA,CASSFGQGQETQYF
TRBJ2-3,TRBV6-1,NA,CATYGTDTQYF
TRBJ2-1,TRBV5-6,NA,CASSSGTSGGTLEQFF
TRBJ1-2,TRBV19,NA,CASSTRQYPYGYTF
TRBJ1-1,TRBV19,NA,CASSMGQGSEAFF
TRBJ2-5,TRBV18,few,CASSPKLTGQETQYF
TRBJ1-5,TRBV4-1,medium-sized,CASSQDSDQPQHF
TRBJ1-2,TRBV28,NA,CASSKGGDGYTF
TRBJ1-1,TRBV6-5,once,CASSYRGAERLAFF
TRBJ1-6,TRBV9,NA,CASSVAVLAGGNSPLHF
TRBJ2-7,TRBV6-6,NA,CASSPGQDQEYF
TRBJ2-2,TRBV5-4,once,CASSFGTPGGELFF
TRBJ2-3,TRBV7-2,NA,CASSLGSRGRDTQYF
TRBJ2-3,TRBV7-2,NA,CASSLRAGADTQYF
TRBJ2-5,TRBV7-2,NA,CASSLAGSQETQYF
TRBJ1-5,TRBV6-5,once,CASSYSRLTNQPQHF
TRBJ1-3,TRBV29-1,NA,CSARTGSSGNTIYF
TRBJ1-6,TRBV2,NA,CASSKDGRTNNSPLHF
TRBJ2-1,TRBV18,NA,CASSPNPAGSYNEQFF
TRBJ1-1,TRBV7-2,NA,CASSLVLGEGTEAFF
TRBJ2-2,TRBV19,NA,CASKLAGDTGELFF
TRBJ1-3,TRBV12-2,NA,CASRSRAPDSGNTIYF
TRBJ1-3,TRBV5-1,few,CASSLRSGTVFSSGNTIYF
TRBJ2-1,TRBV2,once,CASSEQPGDNEQFF
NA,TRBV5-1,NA,CASSTPGTGRGEQYF
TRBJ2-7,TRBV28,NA,CASSLRVGGAYEQYF
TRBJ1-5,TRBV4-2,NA,CASSQFRDRGDQPQHF
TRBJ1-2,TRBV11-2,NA,CASSSTGTYGYTF
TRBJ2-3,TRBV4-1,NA,CASSQGLLGTGTGTDTQYF
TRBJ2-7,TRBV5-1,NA,CASSLADGSYEQYF
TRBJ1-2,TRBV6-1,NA,CASSETGRRGYTF
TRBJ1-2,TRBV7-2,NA,CASTRDRGVSNYGYTF
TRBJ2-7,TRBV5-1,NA,CASSLEQGAYEQYF
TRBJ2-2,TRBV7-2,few,CASSLAVPSGTGELFF
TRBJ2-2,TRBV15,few,CATSRDNREGTGELFF
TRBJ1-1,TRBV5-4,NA,CASSPEMNTEAFF
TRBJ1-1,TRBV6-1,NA,CASSEVWGDTEAFF
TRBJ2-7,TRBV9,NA,CASSVVIPGGSVAANEQYF
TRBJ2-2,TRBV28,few,CASSFGRRRMGGELFF
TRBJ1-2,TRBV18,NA,CASSPPGDPIYGYTF
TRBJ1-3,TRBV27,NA,CASSSLRDTGNTIYF
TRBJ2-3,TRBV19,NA,CASRPGRRTDTQYF
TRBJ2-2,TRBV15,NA,CATSRDRTGPAYTGELFF
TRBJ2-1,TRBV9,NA,CASSSGRQNEQFF
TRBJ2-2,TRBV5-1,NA,CASSRRSRGVSTGELFF
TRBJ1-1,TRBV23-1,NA,CASSQWYQEYRAFF
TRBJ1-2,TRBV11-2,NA,CASSLGENYGYTF
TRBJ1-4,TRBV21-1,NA,CASSLRLGVSRGNEKLFF
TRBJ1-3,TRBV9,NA,CASSVRAGAGNTIYF